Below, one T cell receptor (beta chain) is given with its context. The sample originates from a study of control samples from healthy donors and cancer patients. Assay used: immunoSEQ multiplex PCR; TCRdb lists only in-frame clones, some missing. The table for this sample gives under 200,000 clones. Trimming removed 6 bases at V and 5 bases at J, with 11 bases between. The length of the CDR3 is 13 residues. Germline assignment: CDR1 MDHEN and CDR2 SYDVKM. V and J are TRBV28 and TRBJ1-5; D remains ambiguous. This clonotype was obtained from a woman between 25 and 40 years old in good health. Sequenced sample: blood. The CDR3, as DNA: TGTGCCAGCAGGATCACGGGGTATCAGCCCCAGCATTTT. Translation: CASRITGYQPQHF.